The sequence of this T cell receptor (beta chain) was determined in a study of glioma-infiltrating T cells. Study-wide results and caveats: Very few CDR3 sequences were shared between tissue and blood. Above-expected tissue-blood divergence occurred in all gliomas, most in low-grade ones.

Ten or more counts support this clonotype. Its matching antigen is unknown. TCR alpha and beta CDR3 regions were amplified from RNA using iRepertoire nested multiplex PCR. Input was 100-400 ng of tissue mRNA or PBMC total RNA. MiXCR, applied by TCRdb to the multiplex PCR reads, yields one record per CDR3 protein. Of roughly 100,000 distinct CDR3 sequences listed, around 28% are singletons. CDR1 and CDR2 from the germline V gene are LNHNV and YYDKDF (reference sequence). This CDR3 has 15 residues. Between the trimmed V and J ends, which lost 0 bases and 9 bases, there was a span of 16 bases. The sequenced sample was glioma tissue, nonneoplastic brain tissue, or PBMCs (not recorded which). The chain combines TRBV15 with TRBJ2-3, with D perhaps matching TRBD1 (5 bases). This TCR was recovered from a human donor with low-grade glioma or glioblastoma, undergoing nonglioma brain surgery, or in good health (not recorded which). The CDR3: CATSRDNQGSRTQYF. The CDR3 DNA sequence: TGTGCCACCAGCAGAGATAACCAGGGATCCCGGACGCAGTATTTT. The whole variable domain, remainder taken from reference TRBV15 and TRBJ2-3, is DAMVIQNPRYQVTQFGKPVTLSCSQTLNHNVMYWYQQKSSQAPKLLFHYYDKDFNNEADTPDNFQSRRPNTSFCFLDIRSPGLGDTAMYLCATSRDNQGSRTQYFGPGTRLTVL.